What follows is one T cell receptor beta chain and its context. The sample originates from a study of blood T cell repertoires in COVID-19. Study-level background: The analysed material was cDNA or gDNA that came from T cells, B-cell-depleted T cells, or PBMCs.

Germline assignment: CDR1 SGHTA and CDR2 FQGNSA. This CDR3 comprises 14 residues. Deletions cut 1 base from V and 4 bases from J, with 11 bases between. How the authors handled the data: Amplification with reference gene primers provided the estimates of nucleated cell counts. TCRdb keeps only in-frame clones here, not all; method: immunoSEQ multiplex PCR. V, J and clone size derive from that table, while D and trimming were established from the DNA sequence. The profile shows around 33,000 clones, about 78% of them singletons. The source is an elderly man with acute or convalescent COVID-19. The sample consisted of peripheral blood. The chain couples TRBV7-2 to TRBJ2-7; D might be TRBD1 (6 bases). Here the CDR3 DNA reads TGTGCCAGCAGCTTAGGACAGGATCGGTACGAGCAGTACTTC. Protein product: CASSLGQDRYEQYF.